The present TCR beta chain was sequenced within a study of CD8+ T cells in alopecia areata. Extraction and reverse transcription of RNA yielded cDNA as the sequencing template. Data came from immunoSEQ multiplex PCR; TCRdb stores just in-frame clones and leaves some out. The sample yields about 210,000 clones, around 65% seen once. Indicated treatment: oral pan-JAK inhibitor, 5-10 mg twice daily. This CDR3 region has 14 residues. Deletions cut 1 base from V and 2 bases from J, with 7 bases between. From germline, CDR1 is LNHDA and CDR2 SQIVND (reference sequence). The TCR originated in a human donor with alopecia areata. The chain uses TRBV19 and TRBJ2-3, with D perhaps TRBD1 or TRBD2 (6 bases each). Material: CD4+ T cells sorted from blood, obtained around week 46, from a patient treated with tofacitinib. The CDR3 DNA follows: TGTGCCAGTAGTATAGCGGGGGCCACAGATACGCAGTATTTT. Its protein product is CASSIAGATDTQYF.